This T cell receptor beta chain appears in the sequencing data of a study of cytomegalovirus exposure and HLA in healthy donors. Study-level background: Membership in the Caucasian-associated ancestry cluster was found for 75% to 85% of a few hundred genotyped donors. General study findings and limits: An observed cluster of highly shared sequence variants was recorded as a likely sequencing artifact. Association with HLA alleles at 0.05 false discovery rate was found for 16,951 TCR beta sequences in a later analysis. Apparent HLA restriction characterized most CMV-associated TCR beta chains in a later analysis.

V shed 5 bases and J 8 bases; nucleotides not matched to a gene: 4. The CDR3 consists of 15 residues. Germline V gene sequence: CDR1 LNHDA, CDR2 SQIVND (reference sequence). For this clone: Its matching antigen is unknown.

The PCR ran on 60 Vbeta and 13 Jbeta primers. TCRdb keeps only in-frame clones here, not all; method: immunoSEQ multiplex PCR. Of 97,000 or so clones in the sample, about three quarters were seen once. Sequenced: PBMCs. This receptor was taken from a man aged 40-49 years in good health and CMV-seronegative. The genes are TRBV19 and TRBJ1-6; 12 nucleotides agree with TRBD1. Here the CDR3 reads CASSPGTGGYSPLHF. CDR3 in DNA: TGTGCCAGTAGTCCAGGGACAGGGGGCTATTCACCCCTCCACTTT.